The subject of this entry is one TCR beta chain. The antigen is not known. This sample stems from a study of beta chain features in type 1 diabetes. General study results and limits: Amplification by PCR could prefer shorter templates, with the same effect in patients and controls.

CDR3 length: 15 amino acids. J lost 5 bases, V lost 5 bases, and 8 bases had no gene match. Germline V gene data show CDR1 as SQVTM and CDR2 as ANQGSEA. Expressed TCRB transcripts got sequenced, as all isolated RNA was reverse transcribed. The protocol was immunoSEQ multiplex PCR, while the TCRdb copy is restricted to in-frame clones and leaves out a portion. The table shows under 450,000 clones, with roughly 14% occurring only once. The rearrangement uses TRBV29-1 and TRBJ2-2, with 10 positions matching TRBD1. The source material was naive CD4+ T cells from blood. This TCR was recovered from a man aged 25 to 45 in good health. The DNA of the CDR3 is TGCAGCGTTTATCTGACAGGGGGCTTTACCGGGGAGCTGTTTTTT. Translated: CSVYLTGGFTGELFF.